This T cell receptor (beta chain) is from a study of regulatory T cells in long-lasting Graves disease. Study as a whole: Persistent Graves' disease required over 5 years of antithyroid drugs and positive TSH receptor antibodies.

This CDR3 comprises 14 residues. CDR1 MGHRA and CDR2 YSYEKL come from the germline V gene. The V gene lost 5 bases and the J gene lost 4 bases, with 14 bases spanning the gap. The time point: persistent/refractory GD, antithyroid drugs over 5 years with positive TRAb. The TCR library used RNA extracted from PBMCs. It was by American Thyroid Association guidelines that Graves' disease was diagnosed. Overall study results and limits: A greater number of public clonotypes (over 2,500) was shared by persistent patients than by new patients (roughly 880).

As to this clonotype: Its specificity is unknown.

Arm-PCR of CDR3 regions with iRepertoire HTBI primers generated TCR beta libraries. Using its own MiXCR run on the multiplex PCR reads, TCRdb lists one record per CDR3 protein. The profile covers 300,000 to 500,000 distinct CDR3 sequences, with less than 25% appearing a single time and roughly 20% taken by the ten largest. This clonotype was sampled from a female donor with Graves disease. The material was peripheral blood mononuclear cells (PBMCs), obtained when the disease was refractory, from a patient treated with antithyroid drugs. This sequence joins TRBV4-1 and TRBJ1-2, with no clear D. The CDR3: CASSNAWGIYGYTF. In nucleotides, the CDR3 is TGCGCCAGCAGCAATGCCTGGGGTATCTATGGCTACACCTTC.